This T cell receptor (beta chain) was recovered during a study of T-cell reconstitution after alpha-beta-depleted transplantation in children. Regarding the study as a whole: T-cell counts and diversity were attributed mostly to newly produced T cells one year after transplant. Approximately two months post-transplant, alpha-beta T cells reportedly originated from several hundred expanded graft clones.

This clonotype showed up just a few times. Its antigen remains unknown. CDR3 size: 16 residues. Germline CDR1 MNHNS, CDR2 SASEGT. Trimming cost V 2 bases and J 13 bases, with 23 bases left between them. Preparation of the TCRbeta library was carried out with unique molecular identifiers. TCRdb reanalysed the PCR reads using MiXCR and keeps one entry per CDR3 protein. The profile shows 250,000 to 400,000 distinct CDR3 sequences, approximately 23% of them singletons. This chain uses TRBV6-1 with TRBJ1-4; TRBD1 might be the D (5 bases). Sequences were derived from PBMCs, mostly from graft donor cells, sampled 180 days after TCRalphabeta/CD19-depleted stem cell transplant. The sequence was obtained from a male patient younger than 18 who had a stem cell transplant for acute lymphoblastic leukemia, so the T cells may come from the graft donor. This chain's CDR3 is CASSEFPTLGTEGLFF. DNA for the CDR3: TGTGCCAGCAGTGAATTCCCAACTTTGGGGACCGAGGGACTGTTTTTT.